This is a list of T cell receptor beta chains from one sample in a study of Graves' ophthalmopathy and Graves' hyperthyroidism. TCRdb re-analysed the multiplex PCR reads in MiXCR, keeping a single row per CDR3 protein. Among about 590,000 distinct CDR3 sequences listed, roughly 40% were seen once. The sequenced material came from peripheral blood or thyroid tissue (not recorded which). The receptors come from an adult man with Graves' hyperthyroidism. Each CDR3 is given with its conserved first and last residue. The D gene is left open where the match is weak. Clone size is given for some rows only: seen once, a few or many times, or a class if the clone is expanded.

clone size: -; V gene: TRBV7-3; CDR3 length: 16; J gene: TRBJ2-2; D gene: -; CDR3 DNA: TGTGCCAGCAGTAAGTCCACTAGGCCGAACACCGGGGAGCTGTTTTTT; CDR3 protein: CASSKSTRPNTGELFF
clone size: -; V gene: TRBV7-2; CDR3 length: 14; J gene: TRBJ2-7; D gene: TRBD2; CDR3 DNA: TGTGCCAGCAGCACCTTTGGGGGGGTCTACGAGCAGTACTTC; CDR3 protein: CASSTFGGVYEQYF
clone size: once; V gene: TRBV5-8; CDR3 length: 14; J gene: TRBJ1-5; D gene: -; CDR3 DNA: TGTGCCAGCAGCACGGGAGGTTGGGGTCAGCCCCAGCATTTT; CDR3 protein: CASSTGGWGQPQHF
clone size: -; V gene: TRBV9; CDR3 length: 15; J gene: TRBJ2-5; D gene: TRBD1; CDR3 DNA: TGTGCCAGCAGTTTCCAGGGGGCAAGGGGGGAGACCCAGTACTTC; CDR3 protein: CASSFQGARGETQYF
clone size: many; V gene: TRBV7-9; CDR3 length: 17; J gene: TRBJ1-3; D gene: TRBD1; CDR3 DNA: TGTGCCAGCAGCTTAGATGGGACAGGGGGCTCTGGAAACACCATATATTTT; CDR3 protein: CASSLDGTGGSGNTIYF
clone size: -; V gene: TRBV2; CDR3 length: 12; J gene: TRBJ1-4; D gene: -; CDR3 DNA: TGTGCCAGCAGTTCGCCGGCCGAAAAACTGTTTTTT; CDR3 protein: CASSSPAEKLFF
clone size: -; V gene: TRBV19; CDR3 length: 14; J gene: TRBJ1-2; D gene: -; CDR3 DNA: TGTGCCAGTAGTATGGCCGGGGCTCGGTATGGCTACACCTTC; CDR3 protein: CASSMAGARYGYTF
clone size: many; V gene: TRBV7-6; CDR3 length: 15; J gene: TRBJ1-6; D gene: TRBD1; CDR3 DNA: TGTGCCAGCAGCTCTGGGACAGGTTATAATTCACCCCTCCACTTT; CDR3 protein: CASSSGTGYNSPLHF
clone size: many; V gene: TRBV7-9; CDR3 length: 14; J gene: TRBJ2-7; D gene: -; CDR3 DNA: TGTGCCAGCAGTCCCTGGCGGAACTCCTACGAGCAGTACTTC; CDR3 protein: CASSPWRNSYEQYF
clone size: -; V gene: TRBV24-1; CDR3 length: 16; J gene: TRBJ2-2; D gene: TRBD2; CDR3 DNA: TGTGCCACCAGTGAACGGTATGGGGGGGTCCAAGGGGAGCTGTTTTTT; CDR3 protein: CATSERYGGVQGELFF
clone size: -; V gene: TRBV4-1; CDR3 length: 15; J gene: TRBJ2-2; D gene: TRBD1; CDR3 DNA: TGCGCCAGCAGCCGGGGGACAGGTTTCTTTGGGGAGCTGTTTTTT; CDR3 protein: CASSRGTGFFGELFF
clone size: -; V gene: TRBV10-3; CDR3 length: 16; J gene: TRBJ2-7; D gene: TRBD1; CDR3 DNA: TGTGCCATCAGTAGGAGACAAGGACAGGGGGCCCACGAGCAGTACTTC; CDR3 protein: CAISRRQGQGAHEQYF
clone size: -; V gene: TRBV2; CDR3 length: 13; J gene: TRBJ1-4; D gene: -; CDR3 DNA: TGTGCCAGCAGCAAAGACATAAATGAAAAACTGTCTTTT; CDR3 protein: CASSKDINEKLSF
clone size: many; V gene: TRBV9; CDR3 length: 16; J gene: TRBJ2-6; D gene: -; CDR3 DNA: TGTGCCAGCAGCGCTGACAGTTTCTCTGGGGCCAACGTCCTGACTTTC; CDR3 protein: CASSADSFSGANVLTF
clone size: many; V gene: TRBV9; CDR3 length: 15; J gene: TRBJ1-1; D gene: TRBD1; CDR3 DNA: TGTGCCAGCAGCGAGGGGACAGCAGGAAACACTGAAGCTTTCTTT; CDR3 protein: CASSEGTAGNTEAFF
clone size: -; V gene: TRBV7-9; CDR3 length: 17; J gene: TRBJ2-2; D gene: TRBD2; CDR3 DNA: TGTGCCAGCAGCTTAGAGGGTTCTAGCGGGAGGGCCGGGGAGCTGTTTTTT; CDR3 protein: CASSLEGSSGRAGELFF
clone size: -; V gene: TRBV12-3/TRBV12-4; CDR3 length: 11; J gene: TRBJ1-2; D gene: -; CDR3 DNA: TGTGCCAGCAGTTTTGGGGGATACTACACCTTC; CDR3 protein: CASSFGGYYTF
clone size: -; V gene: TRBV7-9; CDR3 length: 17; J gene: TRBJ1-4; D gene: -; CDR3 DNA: TGTGCCAGCAGCTTAGTAGCTAGCGGGCGTGGTGGAGAAAAACTGTTTTTT; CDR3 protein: CASSLVASGRGGEKLFF
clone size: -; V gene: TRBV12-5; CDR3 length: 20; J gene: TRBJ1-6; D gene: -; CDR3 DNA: TGTGCTAGTGGTTTGGTAGCGACAGTACATGTAAGCTCCTATAATTCACCCCTCCACTTT; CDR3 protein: CASGLVATVHVSSYNSPLHF
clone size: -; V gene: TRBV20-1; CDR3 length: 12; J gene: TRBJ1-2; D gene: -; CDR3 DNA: TGCAGTGCAAGGCAGGGGAGGTATGGCTACACCTTC; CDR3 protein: CSARQGRYGYTF
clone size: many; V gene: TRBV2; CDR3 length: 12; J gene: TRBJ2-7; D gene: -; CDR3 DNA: TGTGCCAGCAGTGCCGGTGAATACGAGCAGTACTTC; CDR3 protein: CASSAGEYEQYF
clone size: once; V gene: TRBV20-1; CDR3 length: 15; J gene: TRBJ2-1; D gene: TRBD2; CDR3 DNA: TGCAGTGCTAGAGCAAGGACTAGCGGCTACAATGAGCAGTTCTTC; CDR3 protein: CSARARTSGYNEQFF
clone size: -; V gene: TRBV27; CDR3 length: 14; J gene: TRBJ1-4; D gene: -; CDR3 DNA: TGTGCCAGCAAGGCGCCCGCTAGGAATGAAAAACTGTTTTTT; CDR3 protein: CASKAPARNEKLFF
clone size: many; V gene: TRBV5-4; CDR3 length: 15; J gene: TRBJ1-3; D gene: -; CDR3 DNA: TGTGCCAGCAGCTTGATCAGGGCCTCTGGAAACACCATATATTTT; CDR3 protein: CASSLIRASGNTIYF
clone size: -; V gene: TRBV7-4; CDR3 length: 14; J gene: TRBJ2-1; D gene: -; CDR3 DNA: TGTGCCAGCAGTCTACCGGTCATGTTCAATGAGCAGTTCTTC; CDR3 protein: CASSLPVMFNEQFF
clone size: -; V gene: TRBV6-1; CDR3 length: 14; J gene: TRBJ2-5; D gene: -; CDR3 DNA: TGTGCCAGCAGGCGCACCGGGGCAAAAGAGACCCAGTACTTC; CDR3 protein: CASRRTGAKETQYF
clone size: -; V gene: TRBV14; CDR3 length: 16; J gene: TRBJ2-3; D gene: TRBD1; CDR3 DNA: TGTGCCAGCAGCAAAACCGGGACAGGGAGGAGAGATACGCAGTATTTT; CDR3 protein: CASSKTGTGRRDTQYF
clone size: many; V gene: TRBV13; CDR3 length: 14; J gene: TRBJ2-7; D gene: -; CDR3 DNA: TGTGCCAGCAGCTTAGAAGGCCAAATCAACGAGCAGTACTTC; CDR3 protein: CASSLEGQINEQYF
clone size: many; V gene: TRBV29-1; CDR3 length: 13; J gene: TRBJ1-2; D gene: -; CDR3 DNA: TGCAGCGTTGAAGATGGGCAGGCTTATGGCTACACCTTC; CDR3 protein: CSVEDGQAYGYTF
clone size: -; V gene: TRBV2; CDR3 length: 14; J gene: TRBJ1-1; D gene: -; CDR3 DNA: TGTGCCAGCACGGGAGACGGCGTCGTAACTGAAGCTTTCTTT; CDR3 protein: CASTGDGVVTEAFF
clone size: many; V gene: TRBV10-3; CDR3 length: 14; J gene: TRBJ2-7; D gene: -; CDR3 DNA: TGTGCCATCAGTGACCTCCCCGCCAACTACGAGCAGTACTTC; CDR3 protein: CAISDLPANYEQYF
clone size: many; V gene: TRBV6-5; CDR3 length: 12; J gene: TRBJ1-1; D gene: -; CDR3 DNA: TGTGCCGCTGGGGCAGCGGACACTGAAGCTTTCTTT; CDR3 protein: CAAGAADTEAFF
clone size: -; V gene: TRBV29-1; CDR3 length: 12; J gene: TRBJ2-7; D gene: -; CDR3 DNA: TGCAGCGGGGGGGATGCCCCCTACGAGCAGTACTTC; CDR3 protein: CSGGDAPYEQYF
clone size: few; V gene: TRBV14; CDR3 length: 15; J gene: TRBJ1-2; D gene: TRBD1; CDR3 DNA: TGTGCCAGCAGCCAAGGCCGACAGGGGACCTATGGCTACACCTTC; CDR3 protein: CASSQGRQGTYGYTF
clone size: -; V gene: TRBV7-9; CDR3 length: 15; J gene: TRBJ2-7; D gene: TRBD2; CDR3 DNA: TGTGCCAGCAGCTCCTCCGGAGCGGGGAACAATGAGCAGTACTTC; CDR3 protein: CASSSSGAGNNEQYF